This T cell receptor beta chain came from a study of breast tumors, draining lymph nodes, adjacent tissues. This clonotype was seen many times. What it binds is unknown. Samples came from axillary lymph nodes draining the breast cancer. Study findings and constraints: The data were judged consistent with most tumor T cells coming from lymph node and expanding in tumor. Compared with lymph nodes, tumors were less diverse; compared with nontumor tissue, more. Tumor and nontumor repertoires were significantly more similar in luminal-like than in basal-like breast cancer.

Each CDR3 protein gets one entry after TCRdb re-called the multiplex PCR reads with MiXCR. The sample lists about 80,000 distinct CDR3 sequences; roughly a fifth were seen once. The CDR3 consists of 13 residues. Germline V gives CDR1 SGHTA, CDR2 FQGNSA. V was cut by 3 bases and J by 3 bases, with 9 bases left in between. The sequence derives from a female donor with breast cancer. Some clones in this sample may be carry-over from other donors' samples. The sequenced sample consisted of axillary lymph node tissue. The chain couples TRBV7-2 to TRBJ2-7; unclear D gene. The CDR3 loop is CASSFGSVYEQYF. In DNA form, the CDR3 reads TGTGCCAGCAGCTTTGGTTCCGTCTACGAGCAGTACTTC.